The 29 T cell receptor beta chains in this list originate from one sample, sequenced in a study of regulatory T cells in long-lasting Graves disease. Noted time point: newly diagnosed GD, antithyroid drugs for less than 3 months. PBMCs provided the RNA from which the TCR library was made. With iRepertoire HTBI primers and Arm-PCR of CDR3 regions, TCR beta libraries were built. TCRdb reprocessed the multiplex PCR reads with MiXCR, giving one entry per CDR3 protein. This sample has 680,000 or so distinct CDR3 sequences, with 15% to 20% found just once. The data were also submitted as part of a second study, on T cells in Graves' hyperthyroidism and ophthalmopathy.

Sample: peripheral blood mononuclear cells (PBMCs), taken at new diagnosis, from a patient treated with antithyroid drugs. The receptors here all came from a woman aged 30 to 39 with Graves disease.

This clonotype was seen repeatedly, ten times or more. This chain connects TRBV28 to TRBJ2-3; D remains ambiguous. CDR1 and CDR2 (germline): MDHEN, SYDVKM. This CDR3 has 15 residues. V lost 3 bases and J 0 bases, leaving 10 bases between the germline ends. The CDR3 bases are TGTGCCAGCAGTTTTTTGCCTGCTAGCACAGATACGCAGTATTTT. It is translated as CASSFLPASTDTQYF. Using reference TRBV28 and TRBJ2-3 for the parts outside the CDR3, the full variable domain is DVKVTQSSRYLVKRTGEKVFLECVQDMDHENMFWYRQDPGLGLRLIYFSYDVKMKEKGDIPEGYSVSREKKERFSLILESASTNQTSMYLCASSFLPASTDTQYFGPGTRLTVL.

This clonotype has just one count. This sequence may be a read error, since a much larger clone differs from it by one base. J is TRBJ2-5 and V is TRBV7-8; perhaps TRBD1 as D (6 bases). The CDR3 has 15 amino acids. Trimming pared 5 bases from V and 5 bases from J, leaving 18 bases between. The V gene's germline CDR1 is SGHVS and CDR2 FQNEAQ. The CDR3 spells CASSPRVRGPETQYF. For the CDR3, the DNA is TGTGCCAGCAGCCCCCGGGTCAGGGGACCGGAGACCCAGTACTTC.

In this sample, this clonotype turned up many times. The chain combines TRBV24-1 with TRBJ1-1, with D maybe TRBD1 (5 bases). The CDR3 contains 14 residues. V was shortened by 8 bases and J by 5 bases, with 17 bases between the two germline ends. In germline, CDR1 is KGHDR, CDR2 SFDVKD. For the CDR3, the DNA is TGTGCCACCATGGCATCCAGGGACGATACTGAAGCTTTCTTT. Encoded protein: CATMASRDDTEAFF.

This clonotype has just a few counts. This rearrangement joins TRBV19 to TRBJ1-6; a weak D match, TRBD1 (6 bases). CDR3 length equals 16 residues. V lost 7 bases to trimming and J lost 7 bases, with 20 bases between them. In germline, CDR1 is LNHDA, CDR2 SQIVND (reference sequence). Here the CDR3 reads CASTSGGGLRNSPLHF. The CDR3 DNA is TGTGCCAGTACCTCCGGCGGGGGCTTGAGGAATTCACCCCTCCACTTT.

This clonotype was seen a few times. The CDR3 spells CALDYTNGYTF. Written as DNA, the CDR3 is TGTGCCCTGGATTATACGAATGGCTACACCTTC. The chain couples TRBV30 to TRBJ1-2; no reliable D call. The CDR3 is made up of 11 amino acids. CDR1 GTSNPN and CDR2 SVGIG come from the germline V gene (reference sequence). V lost 8 bases and J 6 bases, leaving 13 bases between the germline ends.

The V gene is TRBV5-1, the J gene TRBJ1-2; 8 bases match TRBD1. Losses at the gene ends were 4 bases for V and 8 bases for J; bases not matched to a gene: 13. The length of the CDR3 is 15 residues. Germline CDR1 reads SGHRS; CDR2 reads YFSETQ. In nucleotides, the CDR3 is TGCGCCAGCAGCCGGGAGGGCGGGACAGGAGGGGGCTACACCTTC. Translating gives CASSREGGTGGGYTF.

The chain employs TRBV9 and TRBJ2-7; TRBD2 might be the D (5 bases). CDR1 is SGDLS and CDR2 is YYNGEE in the germline V gene. The CDR3 length is 18 residues. V lost 0 bases to trimming and J lost 7 bases, with 26 bases between them. Here the CDR3 reads CASSVDGHGVPPSGEQYF. In nucleotides, the CDR3 is TGTGCCAGCAGCGTAGACGGCCATGGGGTTCCTCCGTCGGGGGAGCAGTACTTC. The whole variable domain, filled in from reference TRBV9 and TRBJ2-7, reads DSGVTQTPKHLITATGQRVTLRCSPRSGDLSVYWYQQSLDQGLQFLIQYYNGEERAKGNILERFSAQQFPDLHSELNLSSLELGDSALYFCASSVDGHGVPPSGEQYFGPGTRLTVT.

The table lists this clonotype with many counts. This sequence joins TRBV2 and TRBJ2-2; D uncertain. V shed 6 bases and J shed 8 bases, with 10 bases lying between them. Per the germline V gene, CDR1 is SNHLY and CDR2 is FYNNEI. This CDR3 contains 12 residues. DNA of the CDR3: TGTGCCAGCAGCTTAGCCGTGGGGGAGCTGTTTTTT. It codes for CASSLAVGELFF. The variable domain in full, completed from reference TRBV2 and TRBJ2-2, reads EPEVTQTPSHQVTQMGQEVILRCVPISNHLYFYWYRQILGQKVEFLVSFYNNEISEKSEIFDDQFSVERPDGSNFTLKIRSTKLEDSAMYFCASSLAVGELFFGEGSRLTVL.

This clonotype appeared many times. The chain employs TRBV6-1 and TRBJ1-6; maybe TRBD1 (5 bases). The CDR3 has 15 residues. Germline CDR1 reads MNHNS; CDR2 reads SASEGT. V lost 5 bases to trimming and J lost 5 bases, with 13 bases between them. CDR3 sequence reads: CASSTHGGNNSPLHF. The CDR3 coding sequence is TGTGCCAGCAGTACCCACGGGGGAAATAATTCACCCCTCCACTTT.

This clonotype was recorded a few times. The rearrangement links TRBV28 to TRBJ1-1; TRBD1 matches at 7 bases. V shed 7 bases, J shed 0 bases, and the junction held 8 bases outside the gene matches. The CDR3 sequence is 15 residues long. CDR1 MDHEN and CDR2 SYDVKM come from the germline V gene. CDR3 protein: CASISGTAMNTEAFF. CDR3 coding DNA: TGTGCCAGCATTTCCGGGACAGCCATGAACACTGAAGCTTTCTTT.

This clonotype appeared many times. The chain recombines TRBV28 with TRBJ1-2, with a tentative D call TRBD1 (5 bases). Germline V gene sequence: CDR1 MDHEN, CDR2 SYDVKM. The CDR3 contains 15 residues. V was pared by 1 base and J by 10 bases, with 19 bases between. CDR3 loop: CASSLLGTYLNDYTF. Written as DNA, the CDR3 is TGTGCCAGCAGTTTATTAGGGACTTACCTCAACGACTACACCTTC.

The V gene is TRBV7-7, the J gene TRBJ2-1; 9 bases are a match to TRBD2. This CDR3 comprises 14 residues. Germline V gene sequence: CDR1 SSHAT, CDR2 FNYEAQ (reference sequence). CDR3: CASALGAGGNEQFF. The CDR3 nucleotides are TGTGCTAGCGCGCTGGGAGCGGGAGGCAATGAGCAGTTCTTC.

This clonotype was counted only a few times. V and J are TRBV5-1 and TRBJ2-1; TRBD2 matches at 14 bases. J gave up 10 bases and V 3 bases, and 12 bases lay outside the gene matches. Germline CDR1 is SGHRS and CDR2 is YFSETQ. The CDR3 contains 17 residues. The CDR3 reads CASSSLGTSGRDGEQFF. In nucleotides, the CDR3 is TGCGCCAGCAGCTCACTTGGGACTAGCGGGAGAGATGGGGAGCAGTTCTTC.

Details on this clonotype: A far larger clone is one base from this, pointing to a likely read error. V usage is TRBV6-2 or TRBV6-3 and J usage is TRBJ1-1, with D uncertain. The germline gives CDR1 MNHEY, CDR2 SVGEGT. The CDR3 runs to 11 residues. CDR3 DNA sequence: TGTGCCGGCAGTAGTAAAGACCCAGCTTTCTTT. It codes for CAGSSKDPAFF.

The sample holds a few counts of this clonotype. Being one base from a much bigger clone, this may be a read error. The V gene is TRBV6-5, the J gene TRBJ1-2, with 7 bases matching TRBD1. With 2 bases clipped from V and 6 bases from J, the junction kept 15 bases outside the gene matches. The CDR3 extends over 17 amino acids. CDR1 is MNHEY and CDR2 is SVGAGI in the germline V gene. CDR3 loop: CASSYPLWGQPGHGYTF. In DNA form, the CDR3 reads TGTGCCAGCAGTTACCCCCTATGGGGACAGCCGGGGCATGGCTACACCTTC.

This clonotype was recorded at least ten times. CDR3 nucleotides: TGTGCCAGCTCACCCACCTGGGTTAACACCGGGGAGCTGTTTTTT. This encodes CASSPTWVNTGELFF. The chain combines TRBV18 with TRBJ2-2; D remains unclear. The V gene lost 3 bases and the J gene lost 2 bases, with 10 bases spanning the gap. CDR3 size: 15 residues. CDR1 KGHSH and CDR2 LQKENI come from the germline V gene.

In this sample, this clonotype turned up many times. The chain joins TRBV12-3 or TRBV12-4 to TRBJ1-1, with TRBD1 identical over 8 bases. Trimming cost V 6 bases and J 4 bases; bases outside gene matches: 10. The CDR3 runs to 15 residues. The CDR3 coding sequence is TGTGCCAGCAGAGAACAGGGGGTGCCCAGCACTGAAGCTTTCTTT. Encoded protein: CASREQGVPSTEAFF.

On this clonotype itself: A read error may explain this, as a much larger clone is one base away. CDR3 protein: CASSLAARHQEAQYF. In DNA form, the CDR3 reads TGTGCCAGCAGCTTGGCGGCGCGGCACCAAGAGGCCCAGTACTTC. The V gene is TRBV5-4, the J gene TRBJ2-5; D unresolved. Germline assignment: CDR1 SGHNT and CDR2 YYREEE (reference sequence). The CDR3 runs 15 residues.

This clonotype was found many times. The CDR3 DNA is TGTGCCAGCAGTTACTCGATGTCACGGTTCGAGCAGTACTTC. As protein: CASSYSMSRFEQYF. V gene TRBV6-5 combines with J gene TRBJ2-7; D gene uncertain. The V end was cut by 0 bases, the J end by 6 bases, with 12 bases between. CDR1 is MNHEY and CDR2 is SVGAGI in the germline V gene. CDR3 length equals 14 residues.

The chain has TRBV18 and TRBJ1-1; D gene unclear. CDR1 and CDR2 (germline): KGHSH, LQKENI. The CDR3 runs to 13 residues. V lost 3 bases, J lost 2 bases, and 7 bases lay in between. The CDR3 spells CASSPVANTEAFF. CDR3 coding DNA: TGTGCCAGCTCACCGGTGGCTAACACTGAAGCTTTCTTT.

This clonotype was detected ten times or more. The chain combines TRBV20-1 with TRBJ2-1; D gene unclear. Trimming stripped 1 base from V and 8 bases from J, with 9 bases between. The germline V gene has CDR1 DFQATT and CDR2 SNEGSKA (reference sequence). The CDR3 loop spans 12 amino acids. The CDR3 sequence is CSARVEWDEQFF. CDR3 coding DNA: TGCAGTGCTAGAGTAGAGTGGGATGAGCAGTTCTTC.

The rearrangement joins TRBV18 to TRBJ1-5; D is unclear. V was shortened by 6 bases and J by 2 bases, with 8 bases between the two germline ends. The CDR3 runs 13 residues. In germline, CDR1 is KGHSH, CDR2 LQKENI. The CDR3 DNA sequence: TGTGCCAGCTCGTCCGGGGGCAATCAGCCCCAGCATTTT. Protein sequence: CASSSGGNQPQHF. Looking up the rest from reference TRBV18 and TRBJ1-5 gives the full variable domain: NAGVMQNPRHLVRRRGQEARLRCSPMKGHSHVYWYRQLPEEGLKFMVYLQKENIIDESGMPKERFSAEFPKEGPSILRIQQVVRGDSAAYFCASSSGGNQPQHFGDGTRLSIL.

The J gene is TRBJ1-5, the V gene TRBV20-1; D is perhaps TRBD1 (6 bases). The CDR3 runs to 18 residues. Looked up from germline, CDR1 is DFQATT and CDR2 is SNEGSKA (reference sequence). V dropped 5 bases and J dropped 1 base, with 24 bases sitting between them. The DNA for the CDR3 is TGCAGTGCTGAATACGGGACTGCAAGGGGGTTCAGCAATCAGCCCCAGCATTTT. Translating it yields CSAEYGTARGFSNQPQHF.

The sample holds many counts of this clonotype. The rearrangement uses TRBV12-3 or TRBV12-4 and TRBJ2-1; no reliable D call. There are 13 residues in the CDR3. Trimming cost V 5 bases and J 10 bases, with 15 bases left between them. The DNA of the CDR3 is TGTGCCAGCAGTGAATCTGGGGTGCTGGAGCAGTTCTTC. It yields the protein CASSESGVLEQFF.

This sequence joins TRBV27 and TRBJ2-2; maybe TRBD2 (6 bases). The germline V gene has CDR1 MNHEY and CDR2 SMNVEV (reference sequence). CDR3 size: 15 residues. V was shortened by 6 bases and J by 5 bases, with 16 bases between the two germline ends. CDR3 sequence (DNA): TGTGCCAGCAGCGTAGAGGAGGGCTATACCGGGGAGCTGTTTTTT. Translated, it gives CASSVEEGYTGELFF.

The sample holds one count of this clonotype. This chain joins TRBV5-5 and TRBJ1-2; 8 nucleotides agree with TRBD1. There are 14 residues in the CDR3. V trimming: 0 bases; J trimming: 8 bases; junction bases outside the gene matches: 6. CDR1 and CDR2 from the germline V gene are SGHKS and YYEKEE (reference sequence). The CDR3: CASSLEGGDRGYTF. The DNA of the CDR3 is TGTGCCAGCAGCTTGGAGGGTGGGGACAGGGGCTACACCTTC.

Ten or more counts support this clonotype. This chain's CDR3 is CASSEALGSYEQYF. In DNA, the CDR3 is TGTGCCAGCAGTGAAGCGCTGGGGTCCTACGAGCAGTACTTC. The gene calls are TRBV2 and TRBJ2-7, with unresolved D. The CDR3 is 14 residues long. Germline V gene lookup returns CDR1 SNHLY and CDR2 FYNNEI. The V end was cut by 0 bases, the J end by 1 base, with 7 bases between.

This clonotype was counted ten times or more. The chain combines TRBV2 with TRBJ1-3, with 8 bases fitting TRBD1. The junction had 2 bases not matched to a gene; V was cut back by 4 bases and J by 3 bases. This CDR3 comprises 14 residues. Looked up from germline, CDR1 is SNHLY and CDR2 is FYNNEI. For the CDR3, the DNA is TGTGCCAGCAGTGGCGACAGGGGTGGAAACACCATATATTTT. Translation gives CASSGDRGGNTIYF.

This clonotype was picked up a small number of times. The genes are TRBV25-1 and TRBJ2-5; D is uncertain. Germline CDR1 reads MGHDK; CDR2 reads SYGVNS. V dropped 2 bases and J dropped 4 bases, with 5 bases sitting between them. The CDR3 has 12 residues. CDR3 sequence reads: CASSEKRETQYF. The CDR3 DNA follows: TGTGCCAGCAGTGAAAAGAGAGAGACCCAGTACTTC.